The T cell receptor beta chain described here comes from a study of cytomegalovirus exposure and HLA in healthy donors. Overall study findings and caveats: Most TCR sequences were rare, but some public TCRs occurred in many donors.

After removal of 2 bases from V and 0 bases from J, the junction contained 6 bases not matched to a gene. The CDR3 totals 16 residues. Germline V gene lookup returns CDR1 SGDLS and CDR2 YYNGEE. With respect to this clone: Its antigen is not known.

Vbeta (60) and Jbeta (13) primers were used in the PCR. Method: immunoSEQ multiplex PCR; TCRdb's copy keeps in-frame clones and lacks some. The table lists under 150,000 clones, around 80% of them singletons. The source material was PBMCs. The genes are TRBV9 and TRBJ2-3; the match to TRBD1 covers 7 bases. The TCR originated in a middle-aged man in good health and CMV-seronegative. This CDR3 is CASSVYDRASTDTQYF. The CDR3 coding sequence is TGTGCCAGCAGCGTTTACGACAGGGCTAGCACAGATACGCAGTATTTT.